This is a list of T cell receptor beta chains from one sample in a study of blood T cell repertoires in COVID-19. Produced via immunoSEQ multiplex PCR; TCRdb's table is partial and in-frame only. The repertoire holds tens of thousands of clones, more than 65% seen once, with approximately 4% in the top ten. The source material was peripheral blood. These receptors were obtained from a woman between 65 and 79 years old with acute or convalescent COVID-19. CDR3s include the opening cysteine and the closing phenylalanine or tryptophan. The D gene is left open where the match is weak. Where a row states a size, it is once, few, many or the class of an expanded clone; other rows omit it.

j_call v_call d_call clone_size cdr3_aa cdr3_nt
TRBJ1-2 TRBV4-3 NA NA CASSQEVVGQKNYGYTF TGCGCCAGCAGCCAAGAAGTGGTAGGACAGAAGAACTATGGCTACACCTTC
TRBJ1-6 TRBV3-1/TRBV3-2 NA once CASSTDTYNSPLHF TGTGCCAGCAGCACGGACACCTATAATTCACCCCTCCACTTT
TRBJ2-1 TRBV4-3 TRBD2 NA CASSQGGLAGGSSYNEQFF TGCGCCAGCAGCCAAGGGGGACTAGCGGGAGGTAGCTCCTACAATGAGCAGTTCTTC
TRBJ2-2 TRBV7-2 TRBD2 NA CASSTGLASVTGELFF TGTGCCAGCAGCACGGGACTAGCGTCGGTCACCGGGGAGCTGTTTTTT
TRBJ1-2 TRBV4-1 NA few CASSQDTDRPEYGYTF TGCGCCAGCAGCCAAGATACCGACAGACCTGAGTATGGCTACACCTTC
TRBJ1-1 TRBV6-2/TRBV6-3 TRBD1 NA CASSYTPGQGAFEAFF TGTGCCAGCAGTTATACACCGGGACAGGGTGCGTTTGAAGCTTTCTTT
TRBJ2-3 TRBV3-1/TRBV3-2 TRBD2 NA CASSEWASGRTDTQYF TGTGCCAGCAGCGAATGGGCTAGCGGGCGCACAGATACGCAGTATTTT
TRBJ2-1 TRBV19 TRBD2 NA CASSPGLANEQFF TGTGCCAGTAGCCCGGGACTAGCCAATGAGCAGTTCTTC
TRBJ1-6 TRBV6-6 NA NA CASSRSLGSSYNSPLHF TGTGCCAGCAGTCGGAGCTTAGGGAGCTCCTATAATTCACCCCTCCACTTT
TRBJ1-6 TRBV10-3 NA once CAISDPGAYNSPLHF TGTGCCATCAGTGACCCGGGAGCCTATAATTCACCCCTCCACTTT
TRBJ1-4 TRBV19 TRBD1 NA CASNGQGIGNEKLFF TGTGCCAGTAACGGACAGGGGATCGGTAATGAAAAACTGTTTTTT
TRBJ1-4 TRBV9 NA NA CASSGVWGGGDEKLFF TGTGCCAGCAGCGGAGTTTGGGGTGGAGGGGATGAAAAACTGTTTTTT
TRBJ1-1 TRBV7-2 NA NA CASSLARGTEAFF TGTGCCAGCAGCTTAGCCAGGGGCACTGAAGCTTTCTTT
TRBJ2-1 TRBV19 NA NA CASTVQGNLYNEQFF TGTGCCAGTACCGTCCAGGGGAACCTCTACAATGAGCAGTTCTTC
TRBJ2-3 TRBV11-2 TRBD2 NA CASSLDRDSGRDTQYF TGTGCCAGCAGCTTAGATCGAGATAGCGGGAGAGATACGCAGTATTTT
TRBJ1-1 TRBV24-1 NA once CATSAGRQNTEAFF TGTGCCACCAGTGCAGGGCGTCAGAACACTGAAGCTTTCTTT
TRBJ1-2 TRBV19 NA few CASLPWAESDYGYTF TGTGCCAGCCTACCCTGGGCAGAATCGGACTATGGCTACACCTTC
TRBJ1-1 TRBV5-4 NA few CASSLVTGSSNTEAFF TGTGCCAGCAGCTTGGTTACGGGAAGCTCGAACACTGAAGCTTTCTTT
TRBJ2-1 TRBV6-5 NA NA CAGAVLAGNNEQFF TGTGCCGGAGCGGTACTAGCCGGAAACAATGAGCAGTTCTTC
TRBJ2-7 TRBV4-3 NA few CASSQDRAYEQYF TGCGCCAGCAGCCAAGACAGGGCTTACGAGCAGTACTTC
TRBJ1-1 TRBV2 TRBD1 NA CASGLAGTANTEAFF TGTGCCAGCGGGCTTGCTGGGACAGCGAACACTGAAGCTTTCTTT
TRBJ1-3 TRBV3-1/TRBV3-2 NA NA CASSQGGQAGNTIYF TGTGCCAGCAGCCAAGGGGGGCAGGCTGGAAACACCATATATTTT
TRBJ2-3 TRBV7-8 NA NA CASSPNTDTQYF TGTGCCAGCAGCCCTAACACAGATACGCAGTATTTT
TRBJ2-3 TRBV2 NA NA CASTQSEMWVRSTDTQYF TGTGCCAGCACCCAAAGTGAGATGTGGGTGAGGTCCACAGATACGCAGTATTTT
TRBJ1-6 TRBV9 TRBD1 few CASSVRDRGNSPLHF TGTGCCAGCAGCGTAAGGGACAGGGGAAATTCACCCCTCCACTTT
TRBJ2-2 TRBV9 TRBD1 once CASRGQGAPGTGELFF TGTGCCAGCCGTGGGCAGGGGGCGCCGGGCACCGGGGAGCTGTTTTTT
TRBJ1-5 TRBV27 NA NA CASSRGRESNQPQHF TGTGCCAGCAGCAGAGGACGGGAGAGCAATCAGCCCCAGCATTTT
TRBJ2-5 TRBV11-2 NA NA CASTRAAGPQETQYF TGTGCCAGCACCCGAGCCGCGGGCCCCCAAGAGACCCAGTACTTC
TRBJ1-2 TRBV7-6 TRBD1 NA CASSLMTGGNYGYTF TGTGCCAGCAGCTTAATGACAGGGGGTAACTATGGCTACACCTTC
TRBJ2-7 TRBV6-6 TRBD2 NA CASAGRVYEQYF TGTGCCAGCGCAGGGAGGGTCTACGAGCAGTACTTC
TRBJ2-6 TRBV28 NA NA CASSFPPPSSDRISNSGANVLTF TGTGCCAGCAGTTTCCCTCCCCCATCTTCGGACAGAATCTCTAATTCTGGGGCCAACGTCCTGACTTTC
TRBJ2-3 TRBV28 TRBD2 NA CASSPLPSGGSTDTQYF TGTGCCAGCAGTCCCCTCCCTAGCGGGGGGAGCACAGATACGCAGTATTTT
TRBJ2-3 TRBV5-1 TRBD2 NA CASSPLAERTDTQYF TGCGCCAGCAGCCCTCTAGCGGAGCGCACAGATACGCAGTATTTT
TRBJ2-1 TRBV24-1 TRBD1 NA CATSDPTGGRINEQFF TGTGCCACCAGTGATCCTACAGGGGGACGGATCAATGAGCAGTTCTTC
TRBJ2-1 TRBV7-2 TRBD2 NA CASSSTSGFFSYNEQFF TGTGCCAGCAGCTCCACTAGCGGGTTTTTCTCCTACAATGAGCAGTTCTTC
TRBJ1-6 TRBV9 TRBD1 NA CASREGTGNNSPLHF TGTGCCAGCAGGGAGGGGACAGGGAATAATTCACCCCTCCACTTT
TRBJ2-2 TRBV7-9 NA few CASSLAGASPGELFF TGTGCCAGCAGCTTAGCGGGAGCTTCTCCCGGGGAGCTGTTTTTT
TRBJ1-5 TRBV11-1 NA once CASSLGGSNQPQHF TGTGCCAGCAGCTTAGGAGGTAGCAATCAGCCCCAGCATTTT
TRBJ2-7 TRBV9 TRBD2 NA CASSVIAGATYEQYF TGTGCCAGCAGCGTAATAGCGGGGGCCACCTACGAGCAGTACTTC
TRBJ2-7 TRBV27 NA once CASSDSDSTYEQYF TGTGCCAGCAGTGATTCAGACAGCACCTACGAGCAGTACTTC
TRBJ1-2 TRBV30 TRBD1 once CAWKGQGANYGYTF TGTGCCTGGAAAGGACAGGGCGCTAACTATGGCTACACCTTC
TRBJ2-1 TRBV19 TRBD1 few CASSMEGGLQFF TGTGCCAGTAGTATGGAAGGGGGCCTGCAGTTCTTC
TRBJ2-3 TRBV5-1 NA NA CASVGGPSTDTQYF TGCGCCAGCGTGGGCGGGCCTAGCACAGATACGCAGTATTTT
TRBJ2-7 TRBV28 NA NA CASSPDIEQYF TGTGCCAGCAGTCCCGACATTGAGCAGTACTTC
TRBJ1-6 TRBV27 NA NA CASSLLAGVGSPLHF TGTGCCAGCAGTTTATTGGCGGGTGTTGGTTCACCCCTCCACTTT
TRBJ1-2 TRBV28 NA NA CASSSNYGYTF TGTGCCAGCAGTTCAAACTATGGCTACACCTTC
TRBJ1-1 TRBV6-5 TRBD1 NA CASSSRQGRTTEAFF TGTGCCAGCAGTTCGCGACAGGGGAGGACCACTGAAGCTTTCTTT
TRBJ2-3 TRBV2 NA NA CASSAEGPTDTQYF TGTGCCAGCAGTGCGGAGGGCCCCACAGATACGCAGTATTTT
TRBJ1-1 TRBV9 NA NA CASSVGGGRTEAFF TGTGCCAGCAGCGTAGGGGGAGGGCGGACTGAAGCTTTCTTT
TRBJ2-3 TRBV6-4 NA NA CASGTSTDTQYF TGTGCCAGCGGGACTAGCACAGATACGCAGTATTTT
TRBJ2-5 TRBV19 TRBD2 NA CASSLASGRTETQYF TGTGCCAGTAGTCTAGCTTCCGGGAGGACGGAGACCCAGTACTTC
TRBJ1-1 TRBV6-5 NA NA CASSSTRSITEAFF TGTGCCAGCAGTTCCACGAGGAGCATAACTGAAGCTTTCTTT
TRBJ1-5 TRBV28 TRBD1 NA CASSSPGQGMINQPQHF TGTGCCAGCAGTTCCCCGGGACAGGGTATGATCAATCAGCCCCAGCATTTT